These T cell receptor beta chains were read from a single sample in a study of early T cells in non-severe SARS-CoV-2 infection. TCRdb analysed the 5' RACE reads with MiXCR anew, one entry per CDR3 protein. This sample has around 63,000 distinct CDR3 sequences, with 5% to 6.5% found just once. Sample: whole blood, taken at baseline. These receptors were collected from an adult who was a healthcare worker with PCR-confirmed SARS-CoV-2 infection or an uninfected control (not recorded which). CDR3s include the opening cysteine and the closing phenylalanine or tryptophan. Fields, in order: D gene, V gene, J gene, clone size, CDR3 DNA, CDR3 protein. The D gene is left open where the match is weak. The size entry is marked missing in some rows and otherwise reads once, few, many or a size class.

d_gene: TRBD2
v_gene: TRBV19
j_gene: TRBJ2-1
abundance: .
CDR3nt: TGTGCCAGTAGTATGGTAAGCGGGAGGAGCAATGAGCAGTTCTTC
CDR3aa: CASSMVSGRSNEQFF

d_gene: .
v_gene: TRBV20-1
j_gene: TRBJ1-5
abundance: many
CDR3nt: TGCAGTGCTAGAGTGCTGGGACTCAATCAGCCCCAGCATTTT
CDR3aa: CSARVLGLNQPQHF

d_gene: .
v_gene: TRBV7-6
j_gene: TRBJ1-4
abundance: many
CDR3nt: TGTGCCAGCAGCCGATACCTTGAAAAACTGTTTTTT
CDR3aa: CASSRYLEKLFF

d_gene: .
v_gene: TRBV4-1
j_gene: TRBJ2-7
abundance: .
CDR3nt: TGCGCCAGCAGCCAAGATTTCATTGGAGGGAACCACTACGAGCAGTACTTC
CDR3aa: CASSQDFIGGNHYEQYF

d_gene: .
v_gene: TRBV20-1
j_gene: TRBJ2-7
abundance: many
CDR3nt: TGCAGTGCTAGATCCCCCGGGTGGGACGTGATCTACGAGCAGTACTTC
CDR3aa: CSARSPGWDVIYEQYF

d_gene: TRBD2
v_gene: TRBV6-2/TRBV6-3
j_gene: TRBJ2-5
abundance: few
CDR3nt: TGTGCCAGCAGTTACGCGGGAGAAGGGACCCAGTACTTC
CDR3aa: CASSYAGEGTQYF

d_gene: .
v_gene: TRBV7-9
j_gene: TRBJ1-2
abundance: many
CDR3nt: TGTGCCAGCAGCTTAGGTAGGGGACCTAACTATGGCTACACCTTC
CDR3aa: CASSLGRGPNYGYTF

d_gene: .
v_gene: TRBV6-6
j_gene: TRBJ1-3
abundance: .
CDR3nt: .
CDR3aa: CASHSGRATSGNTIYF

d_gene: .
v_gene: TRBV28
j_gene: TRBJ1-5
abundance: many
CDR3nt: TGTGCCAGCAGTTCCACCTCTCCTGGAGGGAGTAATCAGCCCCAGCATTTT
CDR3aa: CASSSTSPGGSNQPQHF

d_gene: .
v_gene: TRBV2
j_gene: TRBJ2-2
abundance: few
CDR3nt: TGTGCCAGCAGGGGGCAGGGGGAGCTGTTTTTT
CDR3aa: CASRGQGELFF

d_gene: .
v_gene: TRBV20-1
j_gene: TRBJ2-7
abundance: few
CDR3nt: TGCAGTGCTGGGGACACTACCTACGAGCAGTACTTC
CDR3aa: CSAGDTTYEQYF

d_gene: .
v_gene: TRBV7-9
j_gene: TRBJ2-7
abundance: many
CDR3nt: TGTGCCAGCAGCCCGTTCGGCTACGAGCAGTACTTC
CDR3aa: CASSPFGYEQYF

d_gene: TRBD1
v_gene: TRBV10-3
j_gene: TRBJ1-5
abundance: many
CDR3nt: TGTGCCATCAGTGTGGGGACAGGCACCGATCAGCCCCAGCATTTT
CDR3aa: CAISVGTGTDQPQHF

d_gene: TRBD2
v_gene: TRBV3-1
j_gene: TRBJ2-7
abundance: many
CDR3nt: TGTGCCAGCAGCCAAACCGGGACTAGCGGTTTATCAAGCGAGCAGTACTTC
CDR3aa: CASSQTGTSGLSSEQYF

d_gene: .
v_gene: TRBV6-1
j_gene: TRBJ1-2
abundance: .
CDR3nt: TGTGCCAGCAGGACAAAAGACAGGCCCTATGGCTACACCTTC
CDR3aa: CASRTKDRPYGYTF

d_gene: .
v_gene: TRBV25-1
j_gene: TRBJ2-5
abundance: .
CDR3nt: TGTGCCAGCAGAAGACCCGGACCCGAGGAGACCCAGTACTTC
CDR3aa: CASRRPGPEETQYF

d_gene: TRBD1
v_gene: TRBV2
j_gene: TRBJ2-2
abundance: few
CDR3nt: TGTGCCAGCAGACAGGGGGCTTCAAACACCGGGGAGCTGTTTTTT
CDR3aa: CASRQGASNTGELFF

d_gene: TRBD2
v_gene: TRBV7-6
j_gene: TRBJ2-7
abundance: few
CDR3nt: TGTGCCAGCAGCAAAGGACTAGCGGGAGTTTACGAGCAGTACTTC
CDR3aa: CASSKGLAGVYEQYF

d_gene: TRBD2
v_gene: TRBV15
j_gene: TRBJ2-2
abundance: medium-sized
CDR3nt: TGTGCCACCAGCAGTGTTTTAGCGGGAGAGGACACCGGGGAGCTGTTTTTT
CDR3aa: CATSSVLAGEDTGELFF

d_gene: TRBD2
v_gene: TRBV20-1
j_gene: TRBJ2-7
abundance: .
CDR3nt: TGCAGTGCTAGAGACCAGCGGGAGCTCTACGAGCAGTACTTC
CDR3aa: CSARDQRELYEQYF

d_gene: TRBD2
v_gene: TRBV5-5
j_gene: TRBJ2-3
abundance: .
CDR3nt: TGTGCCAGCAGCTGGACTAGCGGCCTCGTTCTCCTAGCGCAGTATTTT
CDR3aa: CASSWTSGLVLLAQYF

d_gene: TRBD1
v_gene: TRBV11-2
j_gene: TRBJ1-1
abundance: many
CDR3nt: TGTGCCAGCCGCAGGATTATCGGGACAGGGACTTTCTTT
CDR3aa: CASRRIIGTGTFF

d_gene: .
v_gene: TRBV5-8
j_gene: TRBJ2-7
abundance: .
CDR3nt: TGTGCCAGCAGCTTGGTCCCTAAGGATGGTCGTGGGCAGTACTTC
CDR3aa: CASSLVPKDGRGQYF

d_gene: .
v_gene: TRBV2
j_gene: TRBJ1-2
abundance: few
CDR3nt: TGTGCCAGTTGGTACGGGGGTTTAGGCTACACCTTC
CDR3aa: CASWYGGLGYTF

d_gene: TRBD2
v_gene: TRBV29-1
j_gene: TRBJ2-6
abundance: .
CDR3nt: TGCAGCGTAGCGGGAGTGACTGGGACCAACGTCCTGACTTTC
CDR3aa: CSVAGVTGTNVLTF

d_gene: .
v_gene: TRBV4-1
j_gene: TRBJ2-7
abundance: many
CDR3nt: TGCGCCAGCAGCCTTAAGAAGCTTGGACACCCATCCGAGCAGTACTTC
CDR3aa: CASSLKKLGHPSEQYF

d_gene: .
v_gene: TRBV2
j_gene: TRBJ1-5
abundance: .
CDR3nt: TGTGCCAGCAGTGACGGACGGACCAATCAGCCCCAGCATTTT
CDR3aa: CASSDGRTNQPQHF

d_gene: .
v_gene: TRBV7-9
j_gene: TRBJ2-3
abundance: .
CDR3nt: TGTGCCAGCAGCTCAGGGCCGCCAAGGGCAGATACGCAGTATTTT
CDR3aa: CASSSGPPRADTQYF

d_gene: TRBD2
v_gene: TRBV2
j_gene: TRBJ2-3
abundance: many
CDR3nt: TGTGCCAGCAGTGAACGGCTGGGACTAGCGGATACGCAGTATTTT
CDR3aa: CASSERLGLADTQYF

d_gene: .
v_gene: TRBV4-1
j_gene: TRBJ1-1
abundance: .
CDR3nt: TGCGCCAGCAGCCAACGGGGCAGATCCCAGATGAACACTGAAGCTTTCTTT
CDR3aa: CASSQRGRSQMNTEAFF

d_gene: .
v_gene: TRBV12-3/TRBV12-4
j_gene: TRBJ2-1
abundance: many
CDR3nt: TGTGCCAGCAGTCCGCGAAGGAGGTCCACCTACAATGAGCAGTTCTTC
CDR3aa: CASSPRRRSTYNEQFF

d_gene: .
v_gene: TRBV28
j_gene: TRBJ2-7
abundance: few
CDR3nt: TGTGCCGCGCGCCCTATAGCAAACTACGAGCAGTACTTC
CDR3aa: CAARPIANYEQYF

d_gene: .
v_gene: TRBV29-1
j_gene: TRBJ1-1
abundance: many
CDR3nt: TGCAGCGTTGAAGGGTTAGGAGGGGCGCGTACTGAAGCTTTCTTT
CDR3aa: CSVEGLGGARTEAFF

d_gene: .
v_gene: TRBV7-9
j_gene: TRBJ2-5
abundance: many
CDR3nt: TGTGCCAGCAGCTTTCTGGGAGAGACCCAGTACTTC
CDR3aa: CASSFLGETQYF

d_gene: .
v_gene: TRBV5-6
j_gene: TRBJ2-5
abundance: many
CDR3nt: TGTGCCAGCAGCCTTATTGGACCAGCCGGCCAAGAGACCCAGTACTTC
CDR3aa: CASSLIGPAGQETQYF

d_gene: TRBD2
v_gene: TRBV20-1
j_gene: TRBJ2-5
abundance: .
CDR3nt: TGCAGTGCTAGCGGGGGGGCGGGAGAGACCCAGTACTTC
CDR3aa: CSASGGAGETQYF

d_gene: .
v_gene: TRBV6-1
j_gene: TRBJ1-2
abundance: few
CDR3nt: TGTGCCAGCAGACCCGACAGGCTCTATGGCTACACCTTC
CDR3aa: CASRPDRLYGYTF

d_gene: .
v_gene: TRBV11-2
j_gene: TRBJ2-5
abundance: many
CDR3nt: TGTGCCAGCAGCTTCACCGGGGAAGAGACCCAGTACTTC
CDR3aa: CASSFTGEETQYF

d_gene: TRBD1
v_gene: TRBV5-1
j_gene: TRBJ2-1
abundance: few
CDR3nt: TGCGCCAGCAGCTTATCAGGGGGCGCCTACAATGAGCAGTTCTTC
CDR3aa: CASSLSGGAYNEQFF

d_gene: TRBD2
v_gene: TRBV10-1
j_gene: TRBJ2-3
abundance: few
CDR3nt: TGCGCCAGCAGCGCTAGCGGTCCAGATACGCAGTATTTT
CDR3aa: CASSASGPDTQYF

d_gene: TRBD1
v_gene: TRBV29-1
j_gene: TRBJ1-1
abundance: .
CDR3nt: TGCAGCTCAGCACCAGGGACAGGGAACACTGAAGCTTTCTTT
CDR3aa: CSSAPGTGNTEAFF

d_gene: TRBD2
v_gene: TRBV6-2/TRBV6-3
j_gene: TRBJ2-3
abundance: .
CDR3nt: TGTGCCAGCAGTCCACTAGCGGGAGTTAAAGATACGCAGTGTTTT
CDR3aa: CASSPLAGVKDTQCF

d_gene: TRBD1
v_gene: TRBV7-8
j_gene: TRBJ1-2
abundance: many
CDR3nt: TGTGCCAGCAGCTCCCGGGTTGGACAGGGCCTCTATGGCTACACCTTC
CDR3aa: CASSSRVGQGLYGYTF

d_gene: TRBD2
v_gene: TRBV6-2/TRBV6-3
j_gene: TRBJ2-2
abundance: many
CDR3nt: TGTGCCAGCAGTTACTCCCCTAGCGGGACCGCCGGGGAGCTGTTTTTT
CDR3aa: CASSYSPSGTAGELFF

d_gene: TRBD1
v_gene: TRBV6-6
j_gene: TRBJ1-1
abundance: few
CDR3nt: TGTGCCAGCAGTGATCCAGGGGGCGGCATCACTGAAGCTTTCTTT
CDR3aa: CASSDPGGGITEAFF

d_gene: .
v_gene: TRBV28
j_gene: TRBJ1-1
abundance: many
CDR3nt: TGTGCCAGCAGTCCCCGGGTTGGCATGAACACTGAAGCTTTCTTT
CDR3aa: CASSPRVGMNTEAFF

d_gene: .
v_gene: TRBV12-5
j_gene: TRBJ2-2
abundance: .
CDR3nt: TGTGCTAGTGGTCACGATTATGCGGTCGGGGAGCTGTTTTTT
CDR3aa: CASGHDYAVGELFF

d_gene: .
v_gene: TRBV6-1
j_gene: TRBJ2-6
abundance: many
CDR3nt: TGTGCCAGCAGCCGGGACCATTCTTTCTCTGGGGCCAACGTCCTGACTTTC
CDR3aa: CASSRDHSFSGANVLTF

d_gene: .
v_gene: TRBV27
j_gene: TRBJ2-6
abundance: many
CDR3nt: TGTGCCAGCAGTCCAGGGACCGCAGGTGCCAACGTCCTGACTTTC
CDR3aa: CASSPGTAGANVLTF

d_gene: .
v_gene: TRBV5-5
j_gene: TRBJ1-5
abundance: many
CDR3nt: TGTGCCAGCAGCCCAACGAGTGGATCCGATAGCAATCAGCCCCAGCATTTT
CDR3aa: CASSPTSGSDSNQPQHF

d_gene: TRBD2
v_gene: TRBV2
j_gene: TRBJ2-2
abundance: many
CDR3nt: TGTGCCAGCAGGTTGATAGCGGGTAACACCGGGGAGCTGTTTTTT
CDR3aa: CASRLIAGNTGELFF

d_gene: .
v_gene: TRBV12-3/TRBV12-4
j_gene: TRBJ2-7
abundance: many
CDR3nt: TGTGCCAGCAGTCGACGGGATCTCGAGCAGTACTTC
CDR3aa: CASSRRDLEQYF

d_gene: TRBD1
v_gene: TRBV28
j_gene: TRBJ1-2
abundance: .
CDR3nt: TGTGCCAGCAGTGGGGACAGGGGCAAGGGCTACACCTTC
CDR3aa: CASSGDRGKGYTF

d_gene: .
v_gene: TRBV6-5
j_gene: TRBJ2-1
abundance: many
CDR3nt: TGTGCCAGCAGATTTCTGGGACGGAGCTCCTACAATGAGCAGTTCTTC
CDR3aa: CASRFLGRSSYNEQFF

d_gene: .
v_gene: TRBV5-1
j_gene: TRBJ2-7
abundance: .
CDR3nt: TGCGCCAGCAGCGAAGCCGGGACACCGGGCGAGCAGTACTTC
CDR3aa: CASSEAGTPGEQYF

d_gene: TRBD1
v_gene: TRBV6-2/TRBV6-3
j_gene: TRBJ1-5
abundance: many
CDR3nt: TGTGCCAGCAGAACGACAGGGAACAATCAGCCCCAGCATTTT
CDR3aa: CASRTTGNNQPQHF

d_gene: TRBD1
v_gene: TRBV7-9
j_gene: TRBJ1-5
abundance: .
CDR3nt: TGTGCCAGCAGCTTTGTAAAGGCGGGGCCAGGGGGTTACAATCAGCCCCAGCATTTT
CDR3aa: CASSFVKAGPGGYNQPQHF

d_gene: .
v_gene: TRBV5-1
j_gene: TRBJ2-3
abundance: many
CDR3nt: TGCGCCAGCAGCTCTAGCCTACGACCCACAGATACGCAGTATTTT
CDR3aa: CASSSSLRPTDTQYF